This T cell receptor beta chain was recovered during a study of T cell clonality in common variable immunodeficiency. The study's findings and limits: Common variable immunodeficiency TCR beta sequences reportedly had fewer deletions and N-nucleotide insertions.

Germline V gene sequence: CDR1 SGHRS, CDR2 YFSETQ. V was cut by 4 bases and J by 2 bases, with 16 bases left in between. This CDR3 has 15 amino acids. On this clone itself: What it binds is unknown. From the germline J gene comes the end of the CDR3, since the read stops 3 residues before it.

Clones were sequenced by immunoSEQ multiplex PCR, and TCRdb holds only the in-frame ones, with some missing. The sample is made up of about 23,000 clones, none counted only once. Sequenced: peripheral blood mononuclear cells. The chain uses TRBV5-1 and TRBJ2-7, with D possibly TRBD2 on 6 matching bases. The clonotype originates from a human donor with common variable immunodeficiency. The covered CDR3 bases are TGCGCCAGCAGCGCGGATCCGGGGGTCACCTACGAG. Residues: CASSADPGVTYE. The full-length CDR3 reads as CASSADPGVTYEQYF.